This TCR beta chain was retrieved from a study of OX40 agonist ivuxolimab in advanced cancers. The study, taken as a whole, reports: Low normalized T-cell clonal expansion also characterized some of the nonresponders.

Measured with immunoSEQ multiplex PCR; TCRdb has only the in-frame clones, and not every one. Of approximately 43,000 clones listed, more than 70% are singletons. V was pared by 7 bases and J by 5 bases, with 17 bases between. CDR1 and CDR2 (germline): SQVTM, ANQGSEA. The CDR3 spans 13 residues. This clone was counted once. Its matching antigen is unknown. The clonotype comes from an adult with an advanced solid tumor such as melanoma, head and neck, liver or kidney cancer. This specimen was CD4+ or CD8+ T cells sorted from blood, taken in a trial of the OX40 agonist ivuxolimab. J is TRBJ1-2 and V is TRBV29-1; D possibly corresponds to TRBD1 (5 bases). The chain's CDR3 is CSATGAGFYGYTF. For the CDR3, the DNA is TGCAGCGCCACCGGGGCGGGCTTTTATGGCTACACCTTC. Using reference TRBV29-1 and TRBJ1-2 for the parts outside the CDR3, the full variable domain is SAVISQKPSRDICQRGTSLTIQCQVDSQVTMMFWYRQQPGQSLTLIATANQGSEATYESGFVIDKFPISRPNLTFSTLTVSNMSPEDSSIYLCSATGAGFYGYTFGSGTRLTVV.